The 2 T cell receptor beta chains reported below all come from one sample, sequenced in a study of blood T cells in healthy people across ages. Alongside a J-beta primer mix, a sample-barcoded 5' primer served in a second PCR lasting about 6 to 12 cycles. TCRdb itself ran the 5' RACE reads through MiXCR, one entry per CDR3 protein. The sample lists 550,000 to 600,000 distinct CDR3 sequences, 27% seen once, with around 18% in the top ten. The sequenced material came from blood. The source of these receptors is a woman between 70 and 85 years old in good health.

This chain uses TRBV6-2 or TRBV6-3 with TRBJ2-5; D may be TRBD2 (5 bases). CDR1 is MNHEY, CDR2 SVGEGT, per germline. This CDR3 has 15 amino acids. The V end was cut by 2 bases, the J end by 2 bases, with 12 bases between. CDR3 in amino acids: CASSYGPGRQETQYF. The CDR3 nucleotides read TGTGCCAGCAGTTACGGACCGGGAAGGCAAGAGACCCAGTACTTC.

This clonotype was seen only a few times. V gene TRBV7-9 combines with J gene TRBJ1-2; D call uncertain. The CDR3 consists of 14 residues. Germline V gives CDR1 SEHNR, CDR2 FQNEAQ (reference sequence). The V and J ends lost 0 bases and 4 bases respectively, with 9 bases between them. CDR3 in amino acids: CASSLARAAYGYTF. Here the CDR3 DNA reads TGTGCCAGCAGCTTAGCGCGGGCAGCCTATGGCTACACCTTC.